This T cell receptor (beta chain) is drawn from a study of CD8+CD57+ T cells in acquired aplastic anemia. This clonotype appeared many times. TCR beta VDJ and CDR3 profiling used genomic DNA as template. TCRdb re-called the reads with MiXCR, one entry per CDR3 protein. The sample carries approximately 120,000 distinct CDR3 sequences, almost 40% recorded once. CDR1 and CDR2 (germline): MNHEY, SVGEGT. The CDR3 loop spans 14 amino acids. Trimming cost V 7 bases and J 4 bases, with 16 bases left between them. Only patients with CD8+CD57+ cell expansion on flow cytometry were chosen for sequencing. Sequenced input: sorted CD4+, CD8+, or CD8+CD57+ T cells (not recorded which) from PBMCs. The receptor was derived from a human donor with aplastic anemia. The chain is built from TRBV6-2 or TRBV6-3 and TRBJ1-2; weak D call: TRBD1 (5 bases). For the CDR3, the DNA is TGTGCCAGCAATATGGGGGGACGGATCTATGGCTACACCTTC. This gives the protein CASNMGGRIYGYTF.